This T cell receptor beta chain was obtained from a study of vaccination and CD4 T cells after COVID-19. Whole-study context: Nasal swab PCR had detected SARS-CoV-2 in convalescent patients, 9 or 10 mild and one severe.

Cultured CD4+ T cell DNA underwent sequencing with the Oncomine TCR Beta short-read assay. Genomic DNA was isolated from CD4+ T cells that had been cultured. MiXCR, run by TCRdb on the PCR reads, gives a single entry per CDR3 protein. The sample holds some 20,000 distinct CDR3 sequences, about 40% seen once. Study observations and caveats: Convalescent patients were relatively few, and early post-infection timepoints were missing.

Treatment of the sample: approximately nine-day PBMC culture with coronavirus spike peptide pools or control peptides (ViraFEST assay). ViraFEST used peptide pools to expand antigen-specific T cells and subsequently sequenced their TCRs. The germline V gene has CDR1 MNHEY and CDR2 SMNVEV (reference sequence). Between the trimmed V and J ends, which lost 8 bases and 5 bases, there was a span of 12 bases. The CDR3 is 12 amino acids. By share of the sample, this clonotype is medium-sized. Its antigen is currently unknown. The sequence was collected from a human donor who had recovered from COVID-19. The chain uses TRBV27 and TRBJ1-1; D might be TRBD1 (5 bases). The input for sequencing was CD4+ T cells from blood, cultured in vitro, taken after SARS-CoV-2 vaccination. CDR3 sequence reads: CASRDPKTEAFF. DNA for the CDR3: TGTGCCAGCCGGGACCCCAAGACTGAAGCTTTCTTT.